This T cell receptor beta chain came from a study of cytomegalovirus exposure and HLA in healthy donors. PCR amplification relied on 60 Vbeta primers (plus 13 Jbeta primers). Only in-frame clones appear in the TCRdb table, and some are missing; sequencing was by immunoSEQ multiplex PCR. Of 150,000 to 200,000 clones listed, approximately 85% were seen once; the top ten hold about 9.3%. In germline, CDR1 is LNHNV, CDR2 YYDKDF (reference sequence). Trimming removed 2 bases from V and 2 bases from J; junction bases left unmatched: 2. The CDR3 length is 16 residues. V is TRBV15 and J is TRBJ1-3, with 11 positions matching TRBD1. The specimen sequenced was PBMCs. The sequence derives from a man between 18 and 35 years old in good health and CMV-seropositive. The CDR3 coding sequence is TGTGCCACCAGCAGATCGGACAGGGGGCCTGGAAACACCATATATTTT. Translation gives CATSRSDRGPGNTIYF.